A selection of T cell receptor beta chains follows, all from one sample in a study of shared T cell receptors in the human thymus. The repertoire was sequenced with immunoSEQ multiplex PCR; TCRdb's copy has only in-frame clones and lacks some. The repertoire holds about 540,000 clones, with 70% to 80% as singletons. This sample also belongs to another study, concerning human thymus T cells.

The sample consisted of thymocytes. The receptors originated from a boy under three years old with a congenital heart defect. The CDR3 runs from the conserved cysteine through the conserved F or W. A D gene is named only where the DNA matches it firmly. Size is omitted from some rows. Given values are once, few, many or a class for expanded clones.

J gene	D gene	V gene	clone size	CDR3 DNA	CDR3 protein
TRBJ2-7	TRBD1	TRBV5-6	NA	TGTGCCAGCAGCTTCAACAGGGGCTACGAGCAGTACTTC	CASSFNRGYEQYF
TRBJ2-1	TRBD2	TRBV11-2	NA	TGTGCCAGCAGCCAACCAACGCTAGCGGGGGACAATGAGCAGTTCTTC	CASSQPTLAGDNEQFF
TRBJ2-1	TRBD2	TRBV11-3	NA	TGTGCCAGCAGCTTACTAGCGGGGGACACGAATGAGCAGTTCTTC	CASSLLAGDTNEQFF
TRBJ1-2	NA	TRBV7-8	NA	TGTGCCACTGGGGGCATTGAAGGCTACACCTTC	CATGGIEGYTF
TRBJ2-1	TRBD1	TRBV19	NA	TGTGCCAGTGGAACAGGGGGGTCCTACAATGAGCAGTTCTTC	CASGTGGSYNEQFF
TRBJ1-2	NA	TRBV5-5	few	TGTGCCAGCAGCTTGGGTGGGGGGGCTCGGTATGGCTACACCTTC	CASSLGGGARYGYTF
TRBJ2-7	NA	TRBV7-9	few	TGTGCCAGCACCCAGTCAAGTAATCTCTACGAGCAGTACTTC	CASTQSSNLYEQYF
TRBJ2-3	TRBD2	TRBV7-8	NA	TGTGCCAGCAGCCCCCCTGGGCTAGCGGAGGAGTGGGATACGCAGTATTTT	CASSPPGLAEEWDTQYF
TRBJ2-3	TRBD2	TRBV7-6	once	TGTGCCAGCAGCCCACCCCCTGCTAGCGGGATTAGCACAGATACGCAGTATTTT	CASSPPPASGISTDTQYF
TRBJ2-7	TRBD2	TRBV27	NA	TGTGCCAGCAGTTTTCAGCGGGAGGGCCAGCACGAGCAGTACTTC	CASSFQREGQHEQYF
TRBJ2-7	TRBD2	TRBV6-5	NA	TGTGCCAGCAGTTACGGGACTAGTGGTTCCTACGAGCAGTACTTC	CASSYGTSGSYEQYF
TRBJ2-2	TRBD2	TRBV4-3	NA	TGCGCCAGCAGCTCCCCCCGAGCGGGAGGGGGGACCGGGGAGCTGTTTTTT	CASSSPRAGGGTGELFF
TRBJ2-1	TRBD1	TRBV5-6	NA	TGTGCCAGCAGCTGGAAACGACAGGGGATAATAGGGTACAATGAGCAGTTCTTC	CASSWKRQGIIGYNEQFF
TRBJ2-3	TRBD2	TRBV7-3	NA	TGTGCCAGCAGCTCCCTACGGACTAGCGGGAGTGTGGATACGCAGTATTTT	CASSSLRTSGSVDTQYF
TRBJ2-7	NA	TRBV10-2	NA	TGCGCCAGCAGGGATCCGACAGGTCTAACCTACGAGCAGTACTTC	CASRDPTGLTYEQYF
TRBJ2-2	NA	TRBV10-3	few	TGTGCCATCAGTCAAGACTCAGGGATTACCGGGGAGCTGTTTTTT	CAISQDSGITGELFF
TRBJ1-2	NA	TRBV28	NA	TGTGCCAGCAGGAACAGGGTCTTGGGTCTTCTAACCTTC	CASRNRVLGLLTF
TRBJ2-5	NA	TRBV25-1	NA	TGTGCCAGCAGTGAGGAATGGAGGGGAAGGAGAGAGACCCAGTACTTC	CASSEEWRGRRETQYF
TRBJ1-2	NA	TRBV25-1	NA	TGTGCCAGCAGTGCCTGGACAGCGAATAACTATGGCTACACCTTC	CASSAWTANNYGYTF
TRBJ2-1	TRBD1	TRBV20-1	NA	TGCAGTGCTCCAGGGGGTGGGGAGCAGTTCTTC	CSAPGGGEQFF
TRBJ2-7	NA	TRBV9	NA	TGTGCCAGCAGCCCCCGTAGGGGTTCTAGGGACGAGCAGTACTTC	CASSPRRGSRDEQYF
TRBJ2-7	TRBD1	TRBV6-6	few	TGTGCCAGCAGACCGGGACAGCCGACCTACGAGCAGTACTTC	CASRPGQPTYEQYF
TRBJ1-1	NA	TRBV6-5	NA	TGTGCCAGCAGTTACCGGTTAGGGGTTGTGGGCACTGAAGCTTTCTTT	CASSYRLGVVGTEAFF
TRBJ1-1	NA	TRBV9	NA	TGTGCCAGCAGCGTAGGCGGATCCGCCCTCGAAGCTTTCTTT	CASSVGGSALEAFF
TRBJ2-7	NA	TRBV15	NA	TGTGCCACCAGCACTCCCCCGGGTCCCGGGGTCGGCTACGAGCAGTACTTC	CATSTPPGPGVGYEQYF
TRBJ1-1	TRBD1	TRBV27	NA	TGTGCCAGCAGTTCCCAGGGGGTTCTCACTGAAGCTTTCTTT	CASSSQGVLTEAFF
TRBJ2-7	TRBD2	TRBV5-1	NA	TGCGCCAGCAGCTACGGGACTAGCCGACACCTTTCTTCCTACGAGCAGTACTTC	CASSYGTSRHLSSYEQYF
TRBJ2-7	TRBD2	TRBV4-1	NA	TGCGCCAGCAGCCAGGGGCCCGGGACTAGCGGGAGTACTAGCTACGAGCAGTACTTC	CASSQGPGTSGSTSYEQYF
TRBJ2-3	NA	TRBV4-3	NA	TGCGCCAGCAGCCGTCTGTTACTACCGCGGAGCACAGATACGCAGTATTTT	CASSRLLLPRSTDTQYF
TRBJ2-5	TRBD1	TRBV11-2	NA	TGTGCCAGCAGCTTGTTCCGGGACAGCCAAGAGACCCAGTACTTC	CASSLFRDSQETQYF
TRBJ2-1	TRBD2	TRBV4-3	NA	TGCGCCAGCAGCCAGTTACTAGCGGGAGATGAGCAGTTCTTC	CASSQLLAGDEQFF
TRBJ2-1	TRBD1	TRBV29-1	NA	TGCAGCGTTGAATGTTGCCAGGGGGCAACTATGAACTACAATGAGCAGTTCTTC	CSVECCQGATMNYNEQFF
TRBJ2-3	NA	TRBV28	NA	TGTGCCAGCAGTCCTAGACTAGTCGCAGATACGCAGTATTTT	CASSPRLVADTQYF
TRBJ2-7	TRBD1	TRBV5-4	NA	TGTGCCAGCAGCAAGCGGGACAGGGTCTACGAGCAGTACTTC	CASSKRDRVYEQYF
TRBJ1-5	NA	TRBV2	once	TGTGCCAGCAGTGAAGCACGGTATAGCAATCAGCCCCAGCATTTT	CASSEARYSNQPQHF
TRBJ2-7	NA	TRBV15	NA	TGTGCCACCAGCCGCCCAGGGTCCTACGAGCAGTACTTC	CATSRPGSYEQYF
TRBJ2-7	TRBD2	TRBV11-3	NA	TGTGCCAGCAGACCGGGGACTAACTCCTACGAGCAGTACTTC	CASRPGTNSYEQYF
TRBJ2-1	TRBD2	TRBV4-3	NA	TGCGCCAGCAGCCAAGGGGTAGCGGGGCGGGACCTCTACAATGAGCAGTTCTTC	CASSQGVAGRDLYNEQFF
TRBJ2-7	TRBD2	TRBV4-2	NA	TGTGCCAGCAGCCACGTGGGTCTAGCGGGAGTGAATATAGCCTACGAGCAGTACTTC	CASSHVGLAGVNIAYEQYF
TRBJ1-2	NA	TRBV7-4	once	TGTGCCAGCTGGGGGCAGAACTATGGCTACACCTTC	CASWGQNYGYTF
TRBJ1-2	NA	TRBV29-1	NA	TGCAGCGCTTGTGGGGCGCGGAACTATGGCTACACCTTC	CSACGARNYGYTF
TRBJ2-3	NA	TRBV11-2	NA	TGTGCCAGCTCGACTGCAACGCAGTATTTT	CASSTATQYF
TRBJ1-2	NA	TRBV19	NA	TGTGCCAGTAGTGGCCACGGCTACACCTTC	CASSGHGYTF
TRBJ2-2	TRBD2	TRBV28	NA	TGTGCCAGCAGCAGGACCTCTAGCGGGAGGGCAGGCACCGGGGAGCTGTTTTTT	CASSRTSSGRAGTGELFF
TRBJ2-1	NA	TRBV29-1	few	TGCAGCGTTGAAGAGAGGTTTGCGGGGACCTCCTACAATGAGCAGTTCTTC	CSVEERFAGTSYNEQFF
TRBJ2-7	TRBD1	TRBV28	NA	TGTGCCAGCAGCGATAAGGGGACAGGGTCCCCCTACGAGCAGTACTTC	CASSDKGTGSPYEQYF
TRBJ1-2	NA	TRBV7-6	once	TGTGCCAGCAGCCTACCCCATGGCTACACCTTC	CASSLPHGYTF
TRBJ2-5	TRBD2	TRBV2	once	TGTGCCAGCACCCTGACTAGCGGAGTCCAAGAGACCCAGTACTTC	CASTLTSGVQETQYF
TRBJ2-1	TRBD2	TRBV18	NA	TGTGCCAGCTCACCGGGACTAGCCAGGAATGAGCAGTTCTTC	CASSPGLARNEQFF
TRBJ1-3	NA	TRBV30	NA	TGTGCCTGGAGTGTACTGGGCGGGAGTTCACCTGGAAACACCATATATTTT	CAWSVLGGSSPGNTIYF
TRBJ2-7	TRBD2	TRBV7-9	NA	TGTGCCAGCAGCTTCCTCCTAGCGGGCCACTACGAGCAGTACTTC	CASSFLLAGHYEQYF
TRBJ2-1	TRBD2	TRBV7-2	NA	TGTGCCAGCATCCCGATTAGCGGGAGTCAAAATGAGCAGTTCTTC	CASIPISGSQNEQFF